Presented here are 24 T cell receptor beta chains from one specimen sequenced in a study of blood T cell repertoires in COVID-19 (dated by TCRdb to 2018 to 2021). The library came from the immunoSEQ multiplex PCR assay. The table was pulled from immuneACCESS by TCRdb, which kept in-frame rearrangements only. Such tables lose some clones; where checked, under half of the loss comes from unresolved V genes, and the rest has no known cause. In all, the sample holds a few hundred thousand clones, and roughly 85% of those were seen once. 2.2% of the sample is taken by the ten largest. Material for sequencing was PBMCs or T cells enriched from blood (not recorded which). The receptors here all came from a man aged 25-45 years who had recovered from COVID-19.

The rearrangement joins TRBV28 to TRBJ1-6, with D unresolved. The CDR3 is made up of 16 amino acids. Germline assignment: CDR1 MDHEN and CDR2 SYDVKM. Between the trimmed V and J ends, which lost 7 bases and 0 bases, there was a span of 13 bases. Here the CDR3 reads CASKIRTSSYNSPLHF. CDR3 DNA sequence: TGTGCCAGCAAAATAAGAACAAGCTCCTATAATTCACCCCTCCACTTT.

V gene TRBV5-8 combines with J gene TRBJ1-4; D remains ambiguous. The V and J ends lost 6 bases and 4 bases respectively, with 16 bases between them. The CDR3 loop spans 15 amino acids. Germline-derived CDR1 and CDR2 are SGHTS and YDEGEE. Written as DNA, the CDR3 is TGTGCCAGCACCGAACCGGGAGGCTATAATGAAAAACTGTTTTTT. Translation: CASTEPGGYNEKLFF.

CDR3 sequence: CASSLTGGASREQYF. Here the CDR3 DNA reads TGTGCCAGCAGCCTCACAGGGGGCGCTTCTAGAGAGCAGTACTTC. The chain employs TRBV7-3 and TRBJ2-7; the match to TRBD1 covers 9 bases. The V segment lost 5 bases and the J segment 7 bases; nucleotides outside the gene matches: 12. Germline V gene lookup returns CDR1 SGHTA and CDR2 FQGTGA. The CDR3 contains 15 residues.

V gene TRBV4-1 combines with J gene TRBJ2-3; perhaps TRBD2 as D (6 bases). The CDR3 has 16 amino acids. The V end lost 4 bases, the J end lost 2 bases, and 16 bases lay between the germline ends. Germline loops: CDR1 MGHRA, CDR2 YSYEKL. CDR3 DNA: TGCGCCAGCAGCCCGGGGGTGCGGAGTATCACAGATACGCAGTATTTT. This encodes CASSPGVRSITDTQYF.

The CDR3 DNA reads TGTGCCACCAGTGATTTAAAAGGGACAGGGAATGAGCAGTTCTTC. Protein sequence: CATSDLKGTGNEQFF. The chain carries TRBV24-1 and TRBJ2-1, with 9 positions matching TRBD1. Germline V CDR1 and CDR2: KGHDR, SFDVKD. Unmatched junction bases numbered 4, after V lost 1 base and J lost 7 bases. The CDR3 runs 15 residues.

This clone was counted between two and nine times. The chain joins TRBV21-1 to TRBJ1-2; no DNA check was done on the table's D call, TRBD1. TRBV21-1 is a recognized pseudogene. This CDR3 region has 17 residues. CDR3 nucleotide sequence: TGTGCCAGCAGCAAAGTCGTTGGTGGGCAGCTTGACTATGGCTACACCTTC. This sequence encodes CASSKVVGGQLDYGYTF.

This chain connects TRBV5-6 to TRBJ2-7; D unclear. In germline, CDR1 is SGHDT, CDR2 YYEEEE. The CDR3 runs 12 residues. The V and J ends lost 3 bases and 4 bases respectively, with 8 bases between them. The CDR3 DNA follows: TGTGCCAGCAGCTACAGACCATACGAGCAGTACTTC. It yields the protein CASSYRPYEQYF.

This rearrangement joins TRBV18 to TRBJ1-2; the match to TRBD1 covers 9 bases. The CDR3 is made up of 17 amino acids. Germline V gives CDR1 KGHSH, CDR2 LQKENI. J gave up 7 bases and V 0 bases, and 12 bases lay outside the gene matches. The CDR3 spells CASSPPRMTGGRGGYTF. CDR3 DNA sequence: TGTGCCAGCTCACCACCGAGAATGACAGGGGGTCGCGGTGGCTACACCTTC.

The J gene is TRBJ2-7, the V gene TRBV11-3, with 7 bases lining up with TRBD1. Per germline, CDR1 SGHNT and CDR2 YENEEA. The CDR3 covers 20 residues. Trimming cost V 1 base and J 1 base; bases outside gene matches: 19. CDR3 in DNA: TGTGCCAGCAGCTTAGTGATCTTGGCTGGGACAGCCTACCTGTCCTACGAGCAGTACTTC. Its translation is CASSLVILAGTAYLSYEQYF.

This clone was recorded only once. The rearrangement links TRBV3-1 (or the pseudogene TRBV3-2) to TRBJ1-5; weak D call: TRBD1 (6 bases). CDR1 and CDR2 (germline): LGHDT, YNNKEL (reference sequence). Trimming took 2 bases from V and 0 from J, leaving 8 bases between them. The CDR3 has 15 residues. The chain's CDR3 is CASSQTGTSNQPQHF. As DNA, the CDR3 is TGTGCCAGCAGCCAAACAGGGACTAGCAATCAGCCCCAGCATTTT.

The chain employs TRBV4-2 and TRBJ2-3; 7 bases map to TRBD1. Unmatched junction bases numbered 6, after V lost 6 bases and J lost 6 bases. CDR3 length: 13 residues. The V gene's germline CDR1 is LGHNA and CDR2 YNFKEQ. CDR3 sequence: CASRNDRVDTQYF. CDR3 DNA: TGTGCCAGCAGAAATGACAGGGTCGATACGCAGTATTTT.

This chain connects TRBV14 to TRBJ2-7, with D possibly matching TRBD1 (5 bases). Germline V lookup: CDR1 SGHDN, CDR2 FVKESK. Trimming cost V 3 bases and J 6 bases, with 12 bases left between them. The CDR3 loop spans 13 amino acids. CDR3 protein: CASSQGHSGEQYF. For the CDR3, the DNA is TGTGCCAGCAGCCAGGGGCATAGTGGCGAGCAGTACTTC. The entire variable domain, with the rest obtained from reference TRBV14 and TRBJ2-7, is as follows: EAGVTQFPSHSVIEKGQTVTLRCDPISGHDNLYWYRRVMGKEIKFLLHFVKESKQDESGMPNNRFLAERTGGTYSTLKVQPAELEDSGVYFCASSQGHSGEQYFGPGTRLTVT.

As DNA, the CDR3 is TGTGCCAGCAGCTTCGGGACAGGGGCAGATACGCAGTATTTT. This gives the protein CASSFGTGADTQYF. This rearrangement joins TRBV5-6 to TRBJ2-3, with TRBD1 matching over 10 bases. Germline values: CDR1 SGHDT, CDR2 YYEEEE. V was clipped by 2 bases and J by 4 bases; unmatched bases: 1. The length of the CDR3 is 14 residues.

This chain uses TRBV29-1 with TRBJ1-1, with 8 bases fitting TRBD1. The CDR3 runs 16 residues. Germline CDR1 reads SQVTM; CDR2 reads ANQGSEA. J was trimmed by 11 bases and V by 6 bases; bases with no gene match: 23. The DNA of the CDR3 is TGCAGCGTCGCGGGGACAGGCGAGTTCTCCTCCTCCTGGGCTTTCTTT. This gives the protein CSVAGTGEFSSSWAFF.

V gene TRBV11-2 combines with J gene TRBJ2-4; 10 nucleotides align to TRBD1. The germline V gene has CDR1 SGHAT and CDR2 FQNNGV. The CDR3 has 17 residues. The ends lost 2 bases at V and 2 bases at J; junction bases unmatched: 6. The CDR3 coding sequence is TGTGCCAGCAGCTTACGTGGGACAGGGGCATCCAAAAACATTCAGTACTTC. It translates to CASSLRGTGASKNIQYF.

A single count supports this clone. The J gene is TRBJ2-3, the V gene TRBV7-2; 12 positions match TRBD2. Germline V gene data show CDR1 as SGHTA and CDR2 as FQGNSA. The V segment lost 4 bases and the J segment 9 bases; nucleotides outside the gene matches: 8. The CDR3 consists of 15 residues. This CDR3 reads CASSSNSGLAGTQYF. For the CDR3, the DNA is TGTGCCAGCAGCTCTAACTCTGGACTAGCGGGGACGCAGTATTTT.

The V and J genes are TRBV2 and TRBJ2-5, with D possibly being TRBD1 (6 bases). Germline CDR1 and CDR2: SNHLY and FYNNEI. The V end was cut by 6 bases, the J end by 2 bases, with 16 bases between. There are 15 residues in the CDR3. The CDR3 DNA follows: TGTGCCAGCAGCCACAGGGTTGGTGAGCAAGAGACCCAGTACTTC. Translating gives CASSHRVGEQETQYF.

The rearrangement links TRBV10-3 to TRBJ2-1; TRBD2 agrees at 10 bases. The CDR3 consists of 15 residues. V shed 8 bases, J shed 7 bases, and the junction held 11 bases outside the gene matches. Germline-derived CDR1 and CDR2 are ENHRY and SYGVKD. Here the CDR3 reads CAIHPAGGPKNEQFF. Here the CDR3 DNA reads TGTGCCATCCATCCAGCGGGGGGGCCTAAGAATGAGCAGTTCTTC.

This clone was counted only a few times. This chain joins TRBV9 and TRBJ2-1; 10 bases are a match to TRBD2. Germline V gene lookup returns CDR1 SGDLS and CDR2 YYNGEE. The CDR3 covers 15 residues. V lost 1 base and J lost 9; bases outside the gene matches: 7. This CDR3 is CASSVSGTSEGEQFF. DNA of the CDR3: TGTGCCAGCAGCGTATCCGGGACTAGCGAGGGTGAGCAGTTCTTC.

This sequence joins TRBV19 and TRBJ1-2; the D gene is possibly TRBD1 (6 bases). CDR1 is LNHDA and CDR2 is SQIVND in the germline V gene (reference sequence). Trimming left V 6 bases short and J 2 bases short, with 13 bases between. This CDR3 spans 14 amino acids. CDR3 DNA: TGTGCCAGTAGAGTGGACAGCCTAAACTATGGCTACACCTTC. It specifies CASRVDSLNYGYTF.

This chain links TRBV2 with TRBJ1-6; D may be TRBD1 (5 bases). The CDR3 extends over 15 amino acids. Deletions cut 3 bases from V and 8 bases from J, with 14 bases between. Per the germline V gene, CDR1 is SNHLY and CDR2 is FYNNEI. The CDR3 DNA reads TGTGCCAGCAGTGAGGAGGGGATATCAGATTCACCCCTCCACTTT. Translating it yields CASSEEGISDSPLHF.

CDR3 sequence (DNA): TGTGCCATCAGGCCTGGACAGGGTGGCGGGGAGCTGTTTTTT. Residues: CAIRPGQGGGELFF. V gene TRBV10-3 combines with J gene TRBJ2-2, with 8 bases matching TRBD1. Germline V gene lookup returns CDR1 ENHRY and CDR2 SYGVKD. There are 14 residues in the CDR3. V shed 6 bases and J 7 bases; nucleotides not matched to a gene: 7.

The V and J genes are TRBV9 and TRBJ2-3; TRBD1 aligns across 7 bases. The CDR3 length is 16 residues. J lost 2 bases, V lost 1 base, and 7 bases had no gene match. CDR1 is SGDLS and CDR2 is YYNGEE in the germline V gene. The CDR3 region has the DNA TGTGCCAGCAGCGTATTCGGGGACAGACACACAGATACGCAGTATTTT. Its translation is CASSVFGDRHTDTQYF.

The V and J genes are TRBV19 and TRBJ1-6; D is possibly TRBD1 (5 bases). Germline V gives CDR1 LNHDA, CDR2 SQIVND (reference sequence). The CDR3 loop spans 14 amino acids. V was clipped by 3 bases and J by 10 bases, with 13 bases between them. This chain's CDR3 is CASSMQGISSPLHF. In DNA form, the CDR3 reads TGTGCCAGTAGTATGCAGGGAATTAGCTCACCCCTCCACTTT.